These T cell receptor beta chains were read from a single sample in a study of blood T cells in healthy people across ages. MiXCR was run by TCRdb on the 5' RACE reads, yielding one entry per CDR3 protein. The repertoire includes around 1,900,000 distinct CDR3 sequences, 39% of them detected once, and around 23% sits in the top ten. Sequenced: blood. Receptors were obtained from a human donor in good health. Each CDR3 is given with its conserved first and last residue. The D gene is left open where the match is weak. A row's size may be missing; if present it is once, few, many or a size class.

J gene,clone size,D gene,V gene,CDR3 protein,CDR3 DNA
TRBJ2-7,.,.,TRBV6-1,CASLNREYEQYF,TGTGCCAGCTTAAACAGGGAGTACGAGCAGTACTTC
TRBJ1-5,few,TRBD1,TRBV20-1,CSALGQKINQPQHF,TGCAGTGCTTTGGGACAGAAAATTAATCAGCCCCAGCATTTT
TRBJ2-1,.,TRBD2,TRBV28,CACSMTSGANEQFF,TGTGCCTGCAGTATGACTAGCGGAGCCAATGAGCAGTTCTTC
TRBJ2-6,.,.,TRBV15,CAIGTLNSGANVLTF,TGTGCCATCGGAACCCTGAACTCTGGGGCCAACGTCCTGACTTTC
TRBJ2-2,.,TRBD2,TRBV14,CASSPLRRGVATGELFF,TGTGCCAGCAGCCCGTTACGGCGGGGGGTGGCCACCGGGGAGCTGTTTTTT
TRBJ2-1,.,TRBD2,TRBV24-1,CATSDINRDYYDEQFF,TGTGCCACCAGTGATATTAACCGGGACTACTACGATGAGCAGTTCTTC
TRBJ1-2,.,.,TRBV20-1,CSARDLWVSRGYTF,TGCAGTGCTAGAGATCTCTGGGTTTCGAGAGGCTACACCTTC
TRBJ1-4,few,.,TRBV3-1,CASSLDRPPDEKLFF,TGTGCCAGCAGCCTTGACAGGCCCCCTGATGAAAAACTGTTTTTT
TRBJ1-4,.,.,TRBV5-1,CASSHQGPSNEKLFF,TGCGCCAGCAGTCATCAGGGGCCGAGTAATGAAAAACTGTTTTTT
TRBJ2-5,.,.,TRBV14,CASSQAGTPPKTQYF,TGTGCCAGCAGCCAAGCCGGGACCCCTCCGAAGACCCAGTACTTC
TRBJ1-4,.,.,TRBV29-1,CSVEYGTDEKLFF,TGCAGCGTTGAGTATGGGACCGATGAAAAACTGTTTTTT
TRBJ1-5,.,.,TRBV7-6,CASSLLEGNQPQHF,TGTGCCAGCAGCTTACTAGAGGGCAATCAGCCCCAGCATTTT
TRBJ2-5,.,.,TRBV6-1,CASGTNQETQCF,TGTGCCAGCGGCACCAACCAAGAGACCCAGTGCTTC
TRBJ2-7,many,TRBD1,TRBV29-1,CSGTGGDEQYF,TGCAGCGGGACAGGGGGTGACGAGCAGTACTTC
TRBJ2-7,many,TRBD1,TRBV6-8,CASTQGDRVCEQYF,TGTGCCAGCACCCAGGGGGACAGGGTCTGCGAGCAGTACTTC
TRBJ2-5,.,.,TRBV5-6,CASSFLQAARETQYF,TGTGCCAGCAGCTTCTTACAGGCCGCCCGGGAGACCCAGTACTTC
TRBJ2-5,.,TRBD2,TRBV20-1,CSARSGGTSGGTHQETQYF,TGCAGTGCTAGATCAGGGGGGACTAGCGGGGGGACGCACCAAGAGACCCAGTACTTC
TRBJ2-7,few,TRBD1,TRBV7-8,CASSQGVRPSGQYF,TGTGCCAGCAGCCAGGGGGTACGACCATCGGGGCAGTACTTC
TRBJ2-5,.,.,TRBV6-5,CASSNRVGTQYF,TGTGCCAGCAGTAACAGGGTAGGGACCCAGTACTTC
TRBJ2-1,.,.,TRBV20-1,CSARDFPRGHNEQFF,TGCAGTGCTAGAGATTTTCCTCGTGGGCACAATGAGCAGTTCTTC
TRBJ1-1,.,.,TRBV11-1,CASSPSGGLTGVNTEAFF,TGTGCCAGCAGCCCCTCCGGAGGGCTTACGGGGGTGAACACTGAAGCTTTCTTT
TRBJ2-7,few,.,TRBV14,CASSQVIAVGVSYEQYF,TGTGCCAGCAGCCAAGTTATCGCCGTGGGGGTCTCCTACGAGCAGTACTTC
TRBJ2-5,once,TRBD1,TRBV25-1,CASRPQGEVETQYF,TGTGCCAGCAGACCACAGGGGGAGGTGGAGACCCAGTACTTC
TRBJ2-7,.,.,TRBV4-1,CASSQDVAGSYPAYEQYF,TGCGCCAGCAGCCAAGATGTGGCAGGATCATACCCCGCTTACGAGCAGTACTTC
TRBJ1-1,.,.,TRBV6-5,CASSYSSGLSTEAFF,TGTGCCAGCAGTTACTCGTCAGGTTTGAGTACTGAAGCTTTCTTT
TRBJ2-7,.,.,TRBV25-1,CASRESWQYEQYF,TGTGCCAGCAGGGAATCGTGGCAGTACGAGCAGTACTTC
TRBJ1-2,.,.,TRBV7-6,CASSLVGARGYTF,TGTGCCAGCAGCCTAGTGGGGGCAAGAGGCTACACCTTC
TRBJ2-1,.,.,TRBV20-1,CMPRGPGKQFF,TGCATGCCACGGGGGCCGGGTAAGCAGTTCTTC
TRBJ2-7,many,.,TRBV5-1,CASSLAPNSYEQYF,TGCGCCAGCAGCTTGGCCCCAAACTCCTACGAGCAGTACTTC
TRBJ1-4,.,.,TRBV4-3,CASSRVTGPNEKLFF,TGCGCCAGCAGCCGCGTGACAGGACCAAATGAAAAACTGTTTTTT
TRBJ2-7,.,.,TRBV7-2,CASSLTGYSSPSYEQYF,TGTGCCAGCAGCTTAACAGGGTACAGCTCCCCCTCGTACGAGCAGTACTTC
TRBJ2-7,many,.,TRBV29-1,CSVGDPFGQNEQYF,TGCAGCGTTGGGGACCCCTTTGGGCAAAACGAGCAGTACTTC
TRBJ2-7,.,.,TRBV20-1,CSARDLDSPYEQYF,TGCAGTGCTAGAGATCTCGACAGCCCCTACGAGCAGTACTTC
TRBJ2-5,.,.,TRBV7-2,CASSLGLGPETQYF,TGTGCTAGCAGCTTGGGGTTAGGGCCGGAGACCCAGTACTTC
TRBJ1-5,few,.,TRBV6-2/TRBV6-3,CASSPEIPSQPQHF,TGTGCCAGCAGTCCCGAAATCCCCAGTCAGCCCCAGCATTTT
TRBJ2-5,.,.,TRBV7-3,CASSPTRGAQETQYF,TGTGCCAGCAGCCCTACCCGGGGGGCCCAAGAGACCCAGTACTTC
TRBJ2-1,few,.,TRBV5-1,CASRNVGDNEQFF,TGCGCCAGCCGAAACGTGGGGGACAATGAGCAGTTCTTC
TRBJ1-5,many,.,TRBV7-2,CASSLQLSNQPQHF,TGTGCCAGCAGCTTACAGTTAAGCAATCAGCCCCAGCATTTT
TRBJ2-3,many,.,TRBV29-1,CSVKDFHILADTQYF,TGCAGCGTTAAGGACTTCCACATACTGGCAGATACGCAGTATTTT
TRBJ1-2,.,.,TRBV15,CATSKREFYGYTF,TGTGCCACCAGCAAGAGGGAATTTTATGGCTACACCTTC
TRBJ1-6,.,.,TRBV28,CASRPGTSRSPLHF,TGTGCCAGCAGGCCCGGGACAAGTCGTTCACCCCTCCACTTT
TRBJ1-1,.,.,TRBV24-1,CATSDHRNTEAFF,TGTGCCACCAGTGACCATAGGAACACTGAAGCTTTCTTT
TRBJ1-4,few,.,TRBV6-1,CASSDTGTSGEKLFF,TGTGCCAGCAGTGATACAGGGACGTCGGGTGAAAAACTGTTTTTT
TRBJ2-7,many,.,TRBV28,CASSITREQYF,TGTGCCAGCAGTATCACTAGGGAGCAGTACTTC
TRBJ2-5,few,.,TRBV29-1,CSVEVLASGTQYF,TGCAGCGTTGAAGTATTAGCATCCGGGACCCAGTACTTC
TRBJ2-7,once,.,TRBV20-1,CSASTTRIEQYF,TGCAGTGCTAGTACTACTAGGATCGAGCAGTACTTC
TRBJ1-2,.,.,TRBV20-1,CSAFTGHEAYGYTF,TGCAGTGCTTTCACCGGTCACGAGGCCTATGGCTACACCTTC
TRBJ1-5,.,.,TRBV5-1,CASTPAGQPQHF,TGCGCCAGCACGCCAGCGGGTCAGCCCCAGCATTTT
TRBJ2-3,.,.,TRBV7-9,CASSSSVAFTDTQYF,TGTGCCAGCAGCTCATCAGTCGCTTTCACAGATACGCAGTATTTT
TRBJ2-3,.,.,TRBV20-1,CSARDLGTGASTDTQYF,TGCAGTGCTAGAGATCTCGGGACGGGGGCTAGCACAGATACGCAGTATTTT
TRBJ2-5,.,TRBD1,TRBV28,CASSYGQGSETQYF,TGTGCCAGCAGTTACGGACAGGGTAGTGAGACCCAGTACTTC